A single sample gave rise to the 29 T cell receptor beta chains below, sequenced in a study of blood T cell repertoires in COVID-19. Here immunoSEQ multiplex PCR was the method, and the copy in TCRdb shows in-frame clones only, minus some. The profile shows roughly 280,000 clones, about 88% of them singletons. The sample comprised peripheral blood. Receptors were obtained from a man younger than 35 with active or convalescent COVID-19.

This rearrangement joins TRBV12-5 to TRBJ2-7; D perhaps matches TRBD2 (6 bases). The CDR3 loop spans 15 amino acids. Trimming cost V 8 bases and J 3 bases, with 20 bases left between them. The germline gives CDR1 LGHNT, CDR2 FRNRAP. The CDR3 is CASTLGGSRVYEQYF. CDR3 nucleotides: TGTGCTAGTACTCTGGGGGGAAGTCGGGTCTACGAGCAGTACTTC.

The chain joins TRBV28 to TRBJ1-4; 8 bases match TRBD1. CDR3 length equals 14 residues. Germline V gene sequence: CDR1 MDHEN, CDR2 SYDVKM. The V segment lost 5 bases and the J segment 6 bases; nucleotides outside the gene matches: 5. CDR3 nucleotides: TGTGCCAGCAGTCAGGGGGCTGGGGATGAAAAACTGTTTTTT. The encoded protein is CASSQGAGDEKLFF.

V usage is TRBV7-9 and J usage is TRBJ1-2, with D perhaps matching TRBD1 (5 bases). Germline lookup yields CDR1 SEHNR and CDR2 FQNEAQ (reference sequence). The CDR3 consists of 13 residues. V was trimmed by 1 base and J by 7 bases, leaving 10 bases between them. CDR3 sequence (DNA): TGTGCCAGCAGCTTAGGGGTTAGGGGTGGCTACACCTTC. It yields the protein CASSLGVRGGYTF.

CDR3: CASSSYSGGADTDTQYF. CDR3 bases: TGTGCCAGCAGCTCGTATTCGGGGGGGGCCGACACAGATACGCAGTATTTT. The rearrangement links TRBV5-4 to TRBJ2-3, with TRBD2 identical over 8 bases. The J segment lost 2 bases and the V segment lost 3 bases, leaving 11 bases of the junction unmatched. The CDR3 extends over 17 amino acids. CDR1 is SGHNT and CDR2 is YYREEE in the germline V gene (reference sequence).

The chain links TRBV9 to TRBJ2-3, with TRBD2 matching over 16 bases. V dropped 3 bases and J dropped 4; count of bases not matched to a gene: 2. In germline, CDR1 is SGDLS, CDR2 YYNGEE. This CDR3 region has 16 residues. CDR3 amino acids: CASSEGLAGGPDTQYF. DNA of the CDR3: TGTGCCAGCAGCGAGGGACTAGCGGGGGGGCCAGATACGCAGTATTTT.

This clone has more than one count but fewer than ten. V usage is TRBV4-3 and J usage is TRBJ1-5; 8 nucleotides line up with TRBD1. V gave up 4 bases and J gave up 4 bases; unmatched junction bases: 9. Germline lookup yields CDR1 LGHNA and CDR2 YSLEER. The CDR3 spans 16 residues. The CDR3 spells CASSRDTGTGNQPQHF. The DNA for the CDR3 is TGCGCCAGCAGCCGCGACACCGGGACAGGAAATCAGCCCCAGCATTTT.

This chain connects TRBV9 to TRBJ2-1; TRBD2 agrees at 10 bases. Trimming cost V 4 bases and J 1 base; bases outside gene matches: 2. Germline lookup yields CDR1 SGDLS and CDR2 YYNGEE. This CDR3 is 15 amino acids long. CDR3 in amino acids: CASSPAGGSYNEQFF. Written as DNA, the CDR3 is TGTGCCAGCAGCCCAGCGGGAGGGTCCTACAATGAGCAGTTCTTC. Full variable domain (missing parts from reference TRBV9 and TRBJ2-1): DSGVTQTPKHLITATGQRVTLRCSPRSGDLSVYWYQQSLDQGLQFLIQYYNGEERAKGNILERFSAQQFPDLHSELNLSSLELGDSALYFCASSPAGGSYNEQFFGPGTRLTVL.

This clone appeared many times. The chain has TRBV4-1 and TRBJ1-1; 11 bases line up with TRBD1. V lost 4 bases, J lost 6 bases, and 4 bases stayed unmatched. CDR1 is MGHRA, CDR2 YSYEKL, per germline. CDR3 length: 14 amino acids. The CDR3 is CASSPWTGGSEAFF. The CDR3 DNA reads as TGCGCCAGCAGCCCCTGGACAGGGGGCTCTGAAGCTTTCTTT.

The J gene is TRBJ2-3, the V gene TRBV19; TRBD2 matches 8 bases. The CDR3 sequence is 15 residues long. V trimming: 2 bases; J trimming: 6 bases; junction bases outside the gene matches: 7. Per the germline V gene, CDR1 is LNHDA and CDR2 is SQIVND (reference sequence). The CDR3 reads CASSIQASGLDTQYF. CDR3 nucleotides: TGTGCCAGTAGTATACAGGCTAGCGGGCTGGATACGCAGTATTTT.

The V call is TRBV10-2, the J call TRBJ2-1; unclear D gene. V was trimmed by 8 bases and J by 8 bases, leaving 10 bases between them. The CDR3 has 11 amino acids. From germline, CDR1 is WSHSY and CDR2 SAAADI. The CDR3 spells CASGEVHEQFF. CDR3 nucleotides: TGCGCCAGCGGAGAGGTACATGAGCAGTTCTTC.

The chain joins TRBV20-1 to TRBJ1-1, with a possible D match to TRBD1 (6 bases). The germline V gene encodes CDR1 DFQATT and CDR2 SNEGSKA (reference sequence). The germline V and J ends were trimmed by 4 bases and 8 bases, with 14 bases remaining between them. This CDR3 has 12 residues. In DNA form, the CDR3 reads TGCAGTGCTAATGACTACAGGGTCGAAGCTTTCTTT. Protein sequence: CSANDYRVEAFF.

The gene calls are TRBV5-1 and TRBJ2-1; 10 bases fit TRBD2. The CDR3 has 17 amino acids. Per the germline V gene, CDR1 is SGHRS and CDR2 is YFSETQ. V gave up 0 bases and J gave up 4 bases; unmatched junction bases: 7. The CDR3 reads CASSLGSGGKTYNEQFF. The CDR3 DNA reads as TGCGCCAGCAGCTTGGGTAGCGGGGGGAAAACATACAATGAGCAGTTCTTC.

This clone was seen just once. V is TRBV19 and J is TRBJ2-7; 10 bases are shared with TRBD2. The ends lost 5 bases at V and 7 bases at J; junction bases unmatched: 5. The CDR3 contains 13 residues. CDR1 is LNHDA, CDR2 SQIVND, per germline (reference sequence). The CDR3 region has the DNA TGTGCCAGTAGTTTAGGACTAGCGGAGGAGCAGTACTTC. The encoded protein is CASSLGLAEEQYF.

This sequence joins TRBV4-1 and TRBJ1-2; TRBD1 matches 7 bases. The junction had 9 bases not matched to a gene; V was cut back by 5 bases and J by 0 bases. This CDR3 spans 16 amino acids. In germline, CDR1 is MGHRA, CDR2 YSYEKL. The CDR3 DNA is TGCGCCAGCAGCGGCCGGGACAGTCATTCTAACTATGGCTACACCTTC. Its protein product is CASSGRDSHSNYGYTF.

This rearrangement joins TRBV6-5 to TRBJ2-7, with D perhaps TRBD2 (5 bases). The CDR3 sequence is 13 residues long. V was shortened by 7 bases and J by 2 bases, with 12 bases between the two germline ends. Germline V gene data show CDR1 as MNHEY and CDR2 as SVGAGI. CDR3 loop: CASTGLSPYEQYF. CDR3 sequence (DNA): TGTGCCAGCACCGGACTGTCACCCTACGAGCAGTACTTC.

The rearrangement uses TRBV28 and TRBJ2-4; 8 bases agree with TRBD1. The CDR3 extends over 13 amino acids. Per the germline V gene, CDR1 is MDHEN and CDR2 is SYDVKM. J was trimmed by 10 bases and V by 6 bases; bases with no gene match: 8. CDR3 protein: CASSPTYRGIQYF. The CDR3 DNA reads TGTGCCAGCAGCCCTACGTACAGGGGGATTCAGTACTTC.

The chain recombines TRBV29-1 with TRBJ2-1; D remains unclear. The V end lost 5 bases, the J end lost 5 bases, and 13 bases lay between the germline ends. The CDR3 loop spans 13 amino acids. CDR1 and CDR2 (germline): SQVTM, ANQGSEA. The CDR3 sequence: CSVPQRGNNEQFF. DNA for the CDR3: TGCAGCGTTCCCCAAAGAGGAAACAATGAGCAGTTCTTC.

This clone is categorized as medium-sized. The genes are TRBV28 and TRBJ1-3; 10 positions match TRBD1. V lost 3 bases, J lost 4 bases, and 18 bases stayed unmatched. The CDR3 length is 20 residues. Germline loops: CDR1 MDHEN, CDR2 SYDVKM. CDR3 nucleotide sequence: TGTGCCAGCAGTTTCTCCCCCGAAATGACAGGGGGCGATCCCGGAAACACCATATATTTT. It is translated as CASSFSPEMTGGDPGNTIYF. The full variable domain, with the rest looked up from reference TRBV28 and TRBJ1-3, is DVKVTQSSRYLVKRTGEKVFLECVQDMDHENMFWYRQDPGLGLRLIYFSYDVKMKEKGDIPEGYSVSREKKERFSLILESASTNQTSMYLCASSFSPEMTGGDPGNTIYFGEGSWLTVV.

CDR3 nucleotide sequence: TGTGCCAGCAGAGCGACAGGTTCCGCTTTCTTT. Amino acid sequence: CASRATGSAFF. The V and J genes are TRBV6-5 and TRBJ1-1; the D gene is possibly TRBD1 (6 bases). V lost 6 bases and J lost 11, with 13 bases in between. CDR3 length equals 11 residues. Germline loops: CDR1 MNHEY, CDR2 SVGAGI.

The chain recombines TRBV25-1 with TRBJ1-2, with 8 bases identical to TRBD1. Per the germline V gene, CDR1 is MGHDK and CDR2 is SYGVNS. Trimming took 7 bases from V and 3 from J; bases not matched to a gene: 19. The CDR3 consists of 18 residues. CDR3: CASKVSPCPGGIHYGYTF. DNA of the CDR3: TGTGCCAGCAAGGTGAGTCCTTGTCCAGGGGGCATTCACTATGGCTACACCTTC.

The chain joins TRBV7-3 to TRBJ1-6, with 8 bases that match TRBD1. Trimming took 5 bases from V and 10 from J; bases not matched to a gene: 7. Per the germline V gene, CDR1 is SGHTA and CDR2 is FQGTGA. The CDR3 contains 14 residues. The CDR3 DNA is TGTGCCAGCAGCCCGGGACAGGCAGGGTCACCCCTCCACTTT. This translates into CASSPGQAGSPLHF.

The chain links TRBV11-2 to TRBJ2-7; 8 nucleotides align to TRBD2. V lost 1 base, J lost 3 bases, and 5 bases stayed unmatched. The CDR3 is 15 residues long. Germline loops: CDR1 SGHAT, CDR2 FQNNGV. CDR3 DNA sequence: TGTGCCAGCAGCTTAGGTCCCGGGACTAGCTACGAGCAGTACTTC. It encodes CASSLGPGTSYEQYF.

V is TRBV2 and J is TRBJ2-1; D uncertain. The V and J ends lost 6 bases and 5 bases respectively, with 8 bases between them. The CDR3 consists of 12 residues. CDR1 SNHLY and CDR2 FYNNEI come from the germline V gene. CDR3 in DNA: TGTGCCAGCAGCGCGCAACACAATGAGCAGTTCTTC. As protein: CASSAQHNEQFF.

This chain uses TRBV25-1 with TRBJ2-7; TRBD2 matches at 7 bases. This CDR3 has 15 residues. Germline CDR1 MGHDK, CDR2 SYGVNS. V dropped 2 bases and J dropped 2; count of bases not matched to a gene: 6. The CDR3 spells CASSEAGVGPYEQYF. The CDR3 coding sequence is TGTGCCAGCAGTGAAGCGGGAGTGGGACCCTACGAGCAGTACTTC.

The chain carries TRBV20-1 and TRBJ2-1, with D possibly being TRBD2 (6 bases). V lost 3 bases to trimming and J lost 3 bases, with 15 bases between them. The CDR3 has 15 residues. The germline CDR1 and CDR2 sequences are DFQATT and SNEGSKA (reference sequence). The CDR3 reads CSASNWLAHYNEQFF. The CDR3 DNA reads as TGCAGTGCTAGTAATTGGCTAGCGCACTACAATGAGCAGTTCTTC.

The DNA for the CDR3 is TGCGCCAGCAGCTTGGATGGTAGCGCCCGCACAGATACGCAGTATTTT. Protein sequence: CASSLDGSARTDTQYF. This sequence joins TRBV5-1 and TRBJ2-3; the D gene is possibly TRBD2 (5 bases). The germline V gene encodes CDR1 SGHRS and CDR2 YFSETQ. The V end was cut by 0 bases, the J end by 1 base, with 12 bases between. The CDR3 consists of 16 residues.

The rearrangement uses TRBV6-2 or TRBV6-3 and TRBJ1-1; 7 positions match TRBD1. Germline V gene sequence: CDR1 MNHEY, CDR2 SVGEGT. The V gene end was trimmed by 2 bases and the J gene end by 4 bases; junction bases not matched to a gene: 10. The CDR3 consists of 16 residues. The CDR3 DNA follows: TGTGCCAGCAGTTACGGGGGACAGTGGCCTCCCACTGAAGCTTTCTTT. Translating it yields CASSYGGQWPPTEAFF.

V and J are TRBV5-1 and TRBJ1-1; the D is unclear. Germline V lookup: CDR1 SGHRS, CDR2 YFSETQ. The ends were cut back, 4 bases at V and 2 bases at J, with 9 bases in the middle. This CDR3 has 13 residues. CDR3 coding DNA: TGCGCCAGCAGCGCCGGGATTAACACTGAAGCTTTCTTT. Encoded protein: CASSAGINTEAFF.

The chain has TRBV2 and TRBJ1-4; weak D call: TRBD1 (6 bases). Germline V lookup: CDR1 SNHLY, CDR2 FYNNEI. Trimming left V 8 bases short and J 7 bases short, with 11 bases between. The CDR3 covers 12 residues. The CDR3 sequence: CASYTGPEKLFF. CDR3 nucleotides: TGTGCCAGCTATACAGGGCCTGAAAAACTGTTTTTT.